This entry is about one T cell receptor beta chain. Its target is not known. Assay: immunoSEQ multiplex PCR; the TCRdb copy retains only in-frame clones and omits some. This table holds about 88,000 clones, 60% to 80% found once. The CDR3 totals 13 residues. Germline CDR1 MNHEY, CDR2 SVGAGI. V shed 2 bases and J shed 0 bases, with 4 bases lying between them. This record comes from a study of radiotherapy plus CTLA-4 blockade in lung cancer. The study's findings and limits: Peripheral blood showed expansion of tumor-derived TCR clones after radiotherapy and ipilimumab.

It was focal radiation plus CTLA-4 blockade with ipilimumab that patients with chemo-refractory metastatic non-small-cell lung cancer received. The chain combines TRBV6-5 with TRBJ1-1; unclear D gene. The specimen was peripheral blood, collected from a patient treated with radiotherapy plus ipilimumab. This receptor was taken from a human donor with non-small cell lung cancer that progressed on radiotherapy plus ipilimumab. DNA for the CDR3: TGTGCCAGCAGTTACGAGGTGAACACTGAAGCTTTCTTT. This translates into CASSYEVNTEAFF.